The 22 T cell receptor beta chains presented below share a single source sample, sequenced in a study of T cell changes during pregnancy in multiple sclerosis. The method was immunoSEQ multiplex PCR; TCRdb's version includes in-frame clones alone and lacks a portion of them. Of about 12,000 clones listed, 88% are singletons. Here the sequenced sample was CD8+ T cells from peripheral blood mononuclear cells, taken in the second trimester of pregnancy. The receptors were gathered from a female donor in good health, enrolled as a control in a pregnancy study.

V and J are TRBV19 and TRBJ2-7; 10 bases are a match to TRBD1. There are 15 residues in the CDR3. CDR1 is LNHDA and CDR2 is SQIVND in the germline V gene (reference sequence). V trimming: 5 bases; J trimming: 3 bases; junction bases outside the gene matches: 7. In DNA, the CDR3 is TGTGCCAGTAGTTGGGACAGGGGAACCTTCTACGAGCAGTACTTC. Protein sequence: CASSWDRGTFYEQYF.

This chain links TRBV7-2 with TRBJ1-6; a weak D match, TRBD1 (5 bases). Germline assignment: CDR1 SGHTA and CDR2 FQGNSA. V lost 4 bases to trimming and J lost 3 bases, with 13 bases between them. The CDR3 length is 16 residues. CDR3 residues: CASSSGTGLYNSPLHF. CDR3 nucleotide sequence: TGTGCCAGCAGCTCAGGGACTGGGCTCTATAATTCACCCCTCCACTTT.

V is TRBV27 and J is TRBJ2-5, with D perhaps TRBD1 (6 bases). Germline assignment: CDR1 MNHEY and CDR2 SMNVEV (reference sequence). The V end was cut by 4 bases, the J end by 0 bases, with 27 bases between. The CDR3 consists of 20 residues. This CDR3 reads CASSSTPAALAGAYQETQYF. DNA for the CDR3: TGTGCCAGCAGTTCTACGCCCGCGGCGTTGGCAGGGGCATACCAAGAGACCCAGTACTTC.

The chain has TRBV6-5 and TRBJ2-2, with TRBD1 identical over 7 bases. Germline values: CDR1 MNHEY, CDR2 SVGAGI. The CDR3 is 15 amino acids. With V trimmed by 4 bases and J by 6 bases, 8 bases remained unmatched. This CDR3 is CASSFESTGSGELFF. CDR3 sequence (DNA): TGTGCCAGCAGTTTCGAATCGACAGGGTCCGGGGAGCTGTTTTTT.

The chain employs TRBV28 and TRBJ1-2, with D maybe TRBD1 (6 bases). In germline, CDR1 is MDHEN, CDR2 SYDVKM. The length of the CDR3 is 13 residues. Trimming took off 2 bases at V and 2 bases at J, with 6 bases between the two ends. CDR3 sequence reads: CASSLGTNYGYTF. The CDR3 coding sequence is TGTGCCAGCAGTTTAGGGACAAACTATGGCTACACCTTC.

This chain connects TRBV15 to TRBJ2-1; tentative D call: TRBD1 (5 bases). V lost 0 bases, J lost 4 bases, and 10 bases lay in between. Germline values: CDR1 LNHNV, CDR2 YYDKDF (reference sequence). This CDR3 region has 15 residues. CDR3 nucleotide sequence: TGTGCCACCAGCAGAGAAGACAGAGAATACAATGAGCAGTTCTTC. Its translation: CATSREDREYNEQFF. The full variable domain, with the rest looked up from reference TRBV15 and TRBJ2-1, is DAMVIQNPRYQVTQFGKPVTLSCSQTLNHNVMYWYQQKSSQAPKLLFHYYDKDFNNEADTPDNFQSRRPNTSFCFLDIRSPGLGDTAMYLCATSREDREYNEQFFGPGTRLTVL.

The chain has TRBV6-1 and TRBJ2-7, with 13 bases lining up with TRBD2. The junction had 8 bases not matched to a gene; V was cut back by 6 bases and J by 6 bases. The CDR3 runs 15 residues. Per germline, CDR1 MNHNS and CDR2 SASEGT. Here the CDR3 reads CASRAGTSGIGEQYF. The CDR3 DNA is TGTGCCAGCAGGGCCGGGACTAGCGGGATTGGCGAGCAGTACTTC.

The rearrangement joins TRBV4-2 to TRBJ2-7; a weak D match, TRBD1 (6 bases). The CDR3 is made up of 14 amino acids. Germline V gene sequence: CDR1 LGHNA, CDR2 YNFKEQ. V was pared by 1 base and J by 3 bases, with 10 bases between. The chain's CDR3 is CASSQGSQGYEQYF. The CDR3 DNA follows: TGTGCCAGCAGCCAAGGCTCACAGGGCTACGAGCAGTACTTC.

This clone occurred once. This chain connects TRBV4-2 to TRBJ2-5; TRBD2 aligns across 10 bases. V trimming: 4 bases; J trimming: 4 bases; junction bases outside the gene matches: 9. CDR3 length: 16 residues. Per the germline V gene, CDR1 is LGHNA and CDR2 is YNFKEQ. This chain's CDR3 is CASSPQAGGHAETQYF. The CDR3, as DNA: TGTGCCAGCAGCCCCCAAGCGGGGGGGCATGCAGAGACCCAGTACTTC.

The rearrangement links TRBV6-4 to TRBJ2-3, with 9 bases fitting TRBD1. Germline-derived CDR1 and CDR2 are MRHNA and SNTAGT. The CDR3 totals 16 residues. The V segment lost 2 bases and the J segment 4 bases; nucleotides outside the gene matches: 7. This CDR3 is CASSDATGTGSDTQYF. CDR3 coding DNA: TGTGCCAGCAGTGACGCAACCGGGACAGGGTCAGATACGCAGTATTTT.

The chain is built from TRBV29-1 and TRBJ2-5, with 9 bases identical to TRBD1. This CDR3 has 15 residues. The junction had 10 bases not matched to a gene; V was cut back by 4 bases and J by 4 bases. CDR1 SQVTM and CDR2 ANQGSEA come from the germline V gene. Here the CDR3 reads CSVGTYGTGLETQYF. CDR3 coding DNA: TGCAGCGTTGGAACCTACGGGACAGGGCTAGAGACCCAGTACTTC.

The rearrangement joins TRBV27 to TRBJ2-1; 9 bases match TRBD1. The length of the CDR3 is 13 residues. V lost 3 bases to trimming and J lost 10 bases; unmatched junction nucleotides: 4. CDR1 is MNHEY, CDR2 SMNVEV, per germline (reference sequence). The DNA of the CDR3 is TGTGCCAGCAGTTTTACAGGGGGCATCGAGCAGTTCTTC. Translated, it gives CASSFTGGIEQFF.

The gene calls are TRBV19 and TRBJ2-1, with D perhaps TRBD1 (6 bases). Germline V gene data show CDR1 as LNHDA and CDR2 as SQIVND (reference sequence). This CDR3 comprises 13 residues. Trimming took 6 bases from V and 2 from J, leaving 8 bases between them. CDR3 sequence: CASSRDTYNEQFF. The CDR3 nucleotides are TGTGCCAGTAGCCGGGACACCTACAATGAGCAGTTCTTC.

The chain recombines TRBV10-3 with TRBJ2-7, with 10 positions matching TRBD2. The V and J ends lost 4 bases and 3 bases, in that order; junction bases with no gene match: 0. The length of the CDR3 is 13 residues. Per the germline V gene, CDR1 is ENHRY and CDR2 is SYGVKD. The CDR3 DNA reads TGTGCCATCAGTGCTAGCGGGGGCTACGAGCAGTACTTC. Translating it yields CAISASGGYEQYF.

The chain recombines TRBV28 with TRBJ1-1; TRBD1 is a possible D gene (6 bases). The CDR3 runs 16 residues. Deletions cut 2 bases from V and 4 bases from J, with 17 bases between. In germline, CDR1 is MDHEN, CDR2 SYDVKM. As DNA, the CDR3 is TGTGCCAGCAGTTTAAGTTTGCGACAGGCAATCACTGAAGCTTTCTTT. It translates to CASSLSLRQAITEAFF.

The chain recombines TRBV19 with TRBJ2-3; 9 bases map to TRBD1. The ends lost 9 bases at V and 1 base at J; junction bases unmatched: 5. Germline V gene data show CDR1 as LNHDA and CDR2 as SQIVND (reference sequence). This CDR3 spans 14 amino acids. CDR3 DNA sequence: TGTGCCAGCGAGGACAGGGGCGGCACAGATACGCAGTATTTT. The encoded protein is CASEDRGGTDTQYF.

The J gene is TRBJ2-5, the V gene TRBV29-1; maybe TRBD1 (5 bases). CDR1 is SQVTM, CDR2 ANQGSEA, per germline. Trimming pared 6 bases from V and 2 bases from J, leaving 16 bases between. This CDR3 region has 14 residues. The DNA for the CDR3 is TGCAGCGTCCCACAGGACCCCTCACAAGAGACCCAGTACTTC. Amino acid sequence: CSVPQDPSQETQYF. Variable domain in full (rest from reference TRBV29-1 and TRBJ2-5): SAVISQKPSRDICQRGTSLTIQCQVDSQVTMMFWYRQQPGQSLTLIATANQGSEATYESGFVIDKFPISRPNLTFSTLTVSNMSPEDSSIYLCSVPQDPSQETQYFGPGTRLLVL.

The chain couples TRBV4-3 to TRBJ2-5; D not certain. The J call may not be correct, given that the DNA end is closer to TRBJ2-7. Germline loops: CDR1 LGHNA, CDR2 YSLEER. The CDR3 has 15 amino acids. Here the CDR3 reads CASSPSTETFYEQYF. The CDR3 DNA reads TGCGCCAGCAGCCCTTCGACCGAGACTTTCTACGAGCAGTACTTC.

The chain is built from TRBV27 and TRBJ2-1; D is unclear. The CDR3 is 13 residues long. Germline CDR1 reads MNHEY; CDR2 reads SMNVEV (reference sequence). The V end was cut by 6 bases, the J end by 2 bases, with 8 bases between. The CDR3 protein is CASSVVAYNEQFF. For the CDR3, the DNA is TGTGCCAGCAGCGTCGTCGCCTACAATGAGCAGTTCTTC.

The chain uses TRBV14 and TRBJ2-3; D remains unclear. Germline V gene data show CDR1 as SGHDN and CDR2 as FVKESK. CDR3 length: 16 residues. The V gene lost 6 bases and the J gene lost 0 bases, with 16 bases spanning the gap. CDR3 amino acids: CASSPGWAGSTDTQYF. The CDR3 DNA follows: TGTGCCAGCAGTCCCGGCTGGGCTGGTAGCACAGATACGCAGTATTTT.

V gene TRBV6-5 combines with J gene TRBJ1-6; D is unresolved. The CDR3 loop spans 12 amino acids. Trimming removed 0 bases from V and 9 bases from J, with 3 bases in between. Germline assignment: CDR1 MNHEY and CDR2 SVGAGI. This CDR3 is CASSYSSSPLHF. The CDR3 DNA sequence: TGTGCCAGCAGTTACTCTAGTTCACCCCTCCACTTT.

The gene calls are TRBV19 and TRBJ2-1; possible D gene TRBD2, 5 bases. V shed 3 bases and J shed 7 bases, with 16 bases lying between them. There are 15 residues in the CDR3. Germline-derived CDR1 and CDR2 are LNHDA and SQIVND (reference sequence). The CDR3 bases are TGTGCCAGTAGTATCCTAGCAAGGGTATTGAATGAGCAGTTCTTC. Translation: CASSILARVLNEQFF.